The 16 T cell receptor beta chains below were found in one sample sequenced in a study of T cells in Graves' hyperthyroidism and ophthalmopathy. TCR beta CDR3 sequences were amplified from RNA transcripts. HTBI primers drove first-round RT-PCR of the TCR CDR3. TCRdb recomputed calls from the multiplex PCR reads with MiXCR, one row per CDR3 protein. The data show about 840,000 distinct CDR3 sequences, with 35% to 40% seen just once and around 10% held by the top ten. Sequencing was done on a sample of blood. The source is a man aged 18 to 30 with Graves' hyperthyroidism.

This clonotype was found many times. The chain joins TRBV6-5 to TRBJ1-2, with D possibly matching TRBD1 (6 bases). Between the trimmed V and J ends, which lost 2 bases and 8 bases, there was a span of 12 bases. Germline V gene lookup returns CDR1 MNHEY and CDR2 SVGAGI. The CDR3 is 13 amino acids. This chain's CDR3 is CASSYPGGQGYTF. The CDR3 DNA is TGTGCCAGCAGTTACCCCGGGGGGCAGGGCTACACCTTC.

The rearrangement uses TRBV5-1 and TRBJ1-1; unclear D gene. The CDR3 runs to 14 residues. The germline CDR1 and CDR2 sequences are SGHRS and YFSETQ. Trimming removed 4 bases from V and 0 bases from J, with 10 bases in between. For the CDR3, the DNA is TGCGCCAGCAGCAGAACGGAGATGAACACTGAAGCTTTCTTT. As protein: CASSRTEMNTEAFF.

This sequence joins TRBV3-1 and TRBJ2-7; the match to TRBD1 covers 7 bases. This CDR3 has 13 amino acids. With V trimmed by 6 bases and J by 6 bases, 8 bases remained unmatched. The V gene's germline CDR1 is LGHDT and CDR2 YNNKEL (reference sequence). This chain's CDR3 is CASSTAGGREQYF. The CDR3 DNA is TGTGCCAGCAGTACGGCAGGGGGTCGCGAGCAGTACTTC.

This clonotype was found many times. This rearrangement joins TRBV7-9 to TRBJ2-2; D is ambiguous. This CDR3 contains 14 residues. The germline gives CDR1 SEHNR, CDR2 FQNEAQ (reference sequence). V dropped 3 bases and J dropped 4 bases, with 9 bases sitting between them. The CDR3 coding sequence is TGTGCCAGCAGCTTGATAGGTGGCACCGGGGAGCTGTTTTTT. Amino acid sequence: CASSLIGGTGELFF.

To note about this clonotype: The junction differs from germline at one of its ends, possibly a read error. This chain joins TRBV7-3 and TRBJ1-1; D is undetermined. CDR1 SGHTA and CDR2 FQGTGA come from the germline V gene. The CDR3 totals 15 residues. The CDR3 region is CASSQDPDPNTEAFF. The CDR3, as DNA: TGCGCCAGCAGCCAAGATCCTGACCCTAACACTGAAGCTTTCTTT.

Points on this clonotype: A read error may account for a junction end that differs from germline. The CDR3 region has the DNA TGCGCCAGCAGCCAAGTGGGGGGCTTGGGTACTGAAGCTTTCTTT. Its protein product is CASSQVGGLGTEAFF. The chain carries TRBV7-8 and TRBJ1-1; maybe TRBD1 (6 bases). This CDR3 comprises 15 residues. Per the germline V gene, CDR1 is SGHVS and CDR2 is FQNEAQ.

The rearrangement uses TRBV7-9 and TRBJ1-1; D is uncertain. The germline gives CDR1 SEHNR, CDR2 FQNEAQ (reference sequence). This CDR3 comprises 14 residues. Trimming shortened V by 0 bases and J by 1 base, and 6 bases separated the two germline ends. CDR3 sequence: CASSLAQPNTEAFF. As DNA, the CDR3 is TGTGCCAGCAGCTTAGCTCAGCCGAACACTGAAGCTTTCTTT. The variable domain in full, completed from reference TRBV7-9 and TRBJ1-1, reads DTGVSQNPRHKITKRGQNVTFRCDPISEHNRLYWYRQTLGQGPEFLTYFQNEAQLEKSRLLSDRFSAERPKGSFSTLEIQRTEQGDSAMYLCASSLAQPNTEAFFGQGTRLTVV.

V is TRBV19 and J is TRBJ2-7; 8 bases match TRBD1. J was trimmed by 3 bases and V by 6 bases; bases with no gene match: 7. The length of the CDR3 is 14 residues. Germline CDR1 reads LNHDA; CDR2 reads SQIVND (reference sequence). CDR3 bases: TGTGCCAGTAGAGACAGGGGTAACCTCTACGAGCAGTACTTC. It specifies CASRDRGNLYEQYF.

This clonotype has at least ten counts. The rearrangement links TRBV25-1 to TRBJ2-5; D gene uncertain. The CDR3 is 15 residues long. The germline CDR1 and CDR2 sequences are MGHDK and SYGVNS. V lost 3 bases, J lost 1 base, and 12 bases lay in between. The CDR3 sequence is CASSDKQIPQETQYF. The DNA for the CDR3 is TGTGCCAGCAGTGACAAACAGATACCCCAAGAGACCCAGTACTTC.

This clonotype has only one observation. The rearrangement joins TRBV2 to TRBJ1-4; a weak D match, TRBD1 (6 bases). Per germline, CDR1 SNHLY and CDR2 FYNNEI. CDR3 length: 15 residues. V lost 4 bases to trimming and J lost 2 bases, with 11 bases between them. The CDR3 coding sequence is TGTGCCAGCAGTGGCCACAGGGACACTAATGAAAAACTGTTTTTT. It encodes CASSGHRDTNEKLFF.

As to this clonotype: Germline and junction disagree at one end, which may indicate a read error. The chain joins TRBV9 to TRBJ1-4; D is perhaps TRBD1 (5 bases). Germline-derived CDR1 and CDR2 are SGDLS and YYNGEE. This CDR3 has 13 residues. The CDR3 coding sequence is TGTGCCAGCACGTCCGGGGGTGGGGAAAAACCGTTTTTT. Residues: CASTSGGGEKPFF.

There are a few counts of this clonotype. The V and J genes are TRBV19 and TRBJ1-5; 10 positions match TRBD1. Germline V gene data show CDR1 as LNHDA and CDR2 as SQIVND (reference sequence). The CDR3 runs to 16 residues. V lost 5 bases, J lost 0 bases, and 4 bases stayed unmatched. The CDR3 DNA reads TGTGCCAGTAGTCACGGACAGGGGGGTAGCAATCAGCCCCAGCATTTT. Amino acid sequence: CASSHGQGGSNQPQHF.

The chain employs TRBV14 and TRBJ1-2; 7 bases line up with TRBD1. Trimming removed 4 bases from V and 4 bases from J; junction bases left unmatched: 6. Germline-derived CDR1 and CDR2 are SGHDN and FVKESK. This CDR3 is built from 14 residues. The CDR3 coding sequence is TGTGCCAGCAGCCCTTACAGGGGAGGCTATGGCTACACCTTC. Translation: CASSPYRGGYGYTF.

This clonotype was detected many times. This sequence joins TRBV2 and TRBJ2-5; no clear D gene. In germline, CDR1 is SNHLY, CDR2 FYNNEI. Deletions cut 8 bases from V and 5 bases from J, with 15 bases between. The CDR3 is made up of 13 amino acids. The chain's CDR3 is CASAKWGGETQYF. Here the CDR3 DNA reads TGTGCCAGCGCTAAGTGGGGTGGTGAGACCCAGTACTTC.

The V and J genes are TRBV20-1 and TRBJ1-5, with 8 bases identical to TRBD1. J was trimmed by 6 bases and V by 0 bases; bases with no gene match: 7. This CDR3 comprises 15 residues. Per the germline V gene, CDR1 is DFQATT and CDR2 is SNEGSKA (reference sequence). CDR3 region: CSARDDDRGSQPQHF. The CDR3 DNA reads as TGCAGTGCTAGAGACGATGACAGGGGATCTCAGCCCCAGCATTTT.

The rearrangement links TRBV9 to TRBJ2-7, with 7 bases fitting TRBD1. The V gene end was trimmed by 0 bases and the J gene end by 3 bases; junction bases not matched to a gene: 6. The CDR3 totals 15 residues. Looked up from germline, CDR1 is SGDLS and CDR2 is YYNGEE. In DNA form, the CDR3 reads TGTGCCAGCAGCGTAGGCGACAGGGAATTCTACGAGCAGTACTTC. It encodes CASSVGDREFYEQYF.